The rows below give T cell receptor beta chains drawn from one sample of a study of early T cells in non-severe SARS-CoV-2 infection. TCRdb independently ran MiXCR on the 5' RACE reads; one entry per CDR3 protein. The repertoire holds more than 90,000 distinct CDR3 sequences, 8% to 13% seen once, with around 4.7% in the top ten. The sequencing sample was made of whole blood. The receptors were gathered from an adult who was a healthcare worker with PCR-confirmed SARS-CoV-2 infection or an uninfected control (not recorded which). Each CDR3 is given with its conserved first and last residue. D genes are given only for firm matches. Clone size appears in some rows only: once, few, many, or a class for an expanded clone.

V	size	D	J	DNA	CDR3
TRBV28	few	-	TRBJ1-1	TGTGCCAGCAGTTTAATTCCGGGAACGGTTTTCTTT	CASSLIPGTVFF
TRBV7-6	few	-	TRBJ2-7	TGTGTCAGCAGCTTTAGGGGGGAGCAGTACTTC	CVSSFRGEQYF
TRBV6-5	many	-	TRBJ1-1	TGTGCCAGCAGTTCTATAGGGGCTGGGATGAACACTGAAGCTTTCTTT	CASSSIGAGMNTEAFF
TRBV20-1	many	-	TRBJ2-2	TGCAGTGCTAGTAGCAGGGGGAACACCGGGGAGCTGTTTTTT	CSASSRGNTGELFF
TRBV18	few	-	TRBJ1-5	TGTGCCAGCTCACCTTCCGGCGGTCAGCCCCAGCATTTT	CASSPSGGQPQHF
TRBV29-1	many	TRBD1	TRBJ2-7	TGCAGCGTTCTCGGGACAGGGAACACCTCCTACGAGCAGTACTTC	CSVLGTGNTSYEQYF
TRBV7-9	few	TRBD1	TRBJ1-4	TGTGCCAGCAGCGAGGACAGGGCGGCTGAAAAACTGTTTTTT	CASSEDRAAEKLFF
TRBV10-2	many	-	TRBJ2-1	TGCGCCAGCAAGGGGGGGAGGGATGAGCAGTTCTTC	CASKGGRDEQFF
TRBV6-5	-	-	TRBJ1-4	TGTGCCAGCAGTTACTCTGTCCCGGCGGGTGAAAAACTGTTTTTT	CASSYSVPAGEKLFF
TRBV5-1	-	TRBD1	TRBJ1-6	TGCGCCAGCAGCTGGACAGGGGAGAATTCACCCCTCCACTTT	CASSWTGENSPLHF
TRBV6-5	few	-	TRBJ2-2	TGTGCCAGCAGTTACGAGTGGGGGGTCGGGGAGCTGTTTTTT	CASSYEWGVGELFF
TRBV12-3/TRBV12-4	few	TRBD1	TRBJ1-1	TGTGCCAGCAGTTCGACAGGGAGAATTACTGAAGCTTTCTTT	CASSSTGRITEAFF
TRBV27	few	-	TRBJ2-7	TGTGCCAGCAGTTTATTACAGGGTGAGCAGTACTTC	CASSLLQGEQYF
TRBV12-3/TRBV12-4	few	-	TRBJ1-3	TGTGCCAGCACCACGAGGGGAAACACCATATATTTT	CASTTRGNTIYF
TRBV6-1	many	TRBD1	TRBJ2-5	TGTGCCAGCAGTGAAGCGCCAGGGGGCCAAGAGACCCAGTACTTC	CASSEAPGGQETQYF
TRBV7-3	-	TRBD1	TRBJ1-6	TGTGCCAGCAGTCCAGACAGGGTGCCAAATTCACCCCTCCACTTT	CASSPDRVPNSPLHF
TRBV5-5	-	-	TRBJ2-5	TGTGCCAGCAGCCGTGTGAGCTTACAAGAGACCCAGTACTTC	CASSRVSLQETQYF
TRBV4-1	few	TRBD1	TRBJ1-1	TGCGCCAGCAGCCAAGCCCTCAGGGGAAGACAGGGGAATGCTGAAGCTTTCTTT	CASSQALRGRQGNAEAFF
TRBV20-1	few	TRBD1	TRBJ1-1	TGCAGTGCTAGATCCGGGACAGGGGGCACCCGGAGAGGGCTCTTT	CSARSGTGGTRRGLF
TRBV9	few	-	TRBJ2-7	TGTGCCAGCAGCCCCGACAGCAGCTCCTACGAGCAGTACTTC	CASSPDSSSYEQYF
TRBV3-1	many	TRBD1	TRBJ1-5	TGTGCCAGCAGCCAGGGGGGACAGTTCTGGCCCCAGCATTTT	CASSQGGQFWPQHF
TRBV20-1	-	TRBD2	TRBJ2-7	TGCAGTGCTACCGGGACTAGCGGGACCAGCGAGCAGTACTTC	CSATGTSGTSEQYF
TRBV2	few	-	TRBJ1-1	TGTGCCAGCAGTGAATCCAGGGTATCTGAAGCTTTCTTT	CASSESRVSEAFF
TRBV12-3/TRBV12-4	many	TRBD1	TRBJ1-2	TGTGCCAGCAGTTGGACAGGGGGAGAGGGCTACACCTTC	CASSWTGGEGYTF
TRBV3-1	-	TRBD2	TRBJ2-1	TGTGCCAGCAGCCACAAGGAGCGGGAGGGTTCGGAGCAGTTCTTC	CASSHKEREGSEQFF
TRBV25-1	many	-	TRBJ1-6	TGTGCCAGCAGAGAGACAGAATATAATTCACCCCTCCACTTT	CASRETEYNSPLHF
TRBV6-1	-	TRBD1	TRBJ1-1	TGTGCCAGCAGGAGGGACAGGCAGACTGAAGCTTTCTTT	CASRRDRQTEAFF
TRBV7-2	few	-	TRBJ1-2	TGTGCCAGCAGCTCACAGACAACCCATGGCTACACCTTC	CASSSQTTHGYTF
TRBV11-2	few	TRBD2	TRBJ2-1	TGTGCCAGCAGCCAAATAGCGGGGAGCTCCTACAATGAGCAGTTCTTC	CASSQIAGSSYNEQFF
TRBV29-1	few	-	TRBJ2-5	TGCAGCGTTTGGAAGGGGACGGAGACCCAGTACTTC	CSVWKGTETQYF
TRBV7-2	-	-	TRBJ2-5	TGTGCCAGCAGCCCCCGGACAGTGTACGAGACCCAGTACTTC	CASSPRTVYETQYF
TRBV10-3	few	-	TRBJ2-5	TGTGCCATCTTCAGCCGTACCCAGTACTTC	CAIFSRTQYF
TRBV6-5	few	-	TRBJ1-2	TGTGCCAGCAGGCCCGCGGGACCGTTCACAATCTATGGCTACACCTTC	CASRPAGPFTIYGYTF
TRBV29-1	few	-	TRBJ2-7	TGCAGCGCCGCCGCGGCCTACGAGCAGTACTTC	CSAAAAYEQYF
TRBV7-9	few	TRBD1	TRBJ1-6	TGTGCCAGCAGCCCCCTCGGGGACAGCTCACCCCTCCACTTT	CASSPLGDSSPLHF
TRBV5-4	few	TRBD1	TRBJ1-2	TGTGCCAGCAGCCCCCGGACAGGCGGCTATGGCTACACCTTC	CASSPRTGGYGYTF
TRBV28	many	TRBD2	TRBJ2-1	TGTGCCAGCAGTCATACTAGCGGGAGGGCCTATGAGCAGTTCTTC	CASSHTSGRAYEQFF